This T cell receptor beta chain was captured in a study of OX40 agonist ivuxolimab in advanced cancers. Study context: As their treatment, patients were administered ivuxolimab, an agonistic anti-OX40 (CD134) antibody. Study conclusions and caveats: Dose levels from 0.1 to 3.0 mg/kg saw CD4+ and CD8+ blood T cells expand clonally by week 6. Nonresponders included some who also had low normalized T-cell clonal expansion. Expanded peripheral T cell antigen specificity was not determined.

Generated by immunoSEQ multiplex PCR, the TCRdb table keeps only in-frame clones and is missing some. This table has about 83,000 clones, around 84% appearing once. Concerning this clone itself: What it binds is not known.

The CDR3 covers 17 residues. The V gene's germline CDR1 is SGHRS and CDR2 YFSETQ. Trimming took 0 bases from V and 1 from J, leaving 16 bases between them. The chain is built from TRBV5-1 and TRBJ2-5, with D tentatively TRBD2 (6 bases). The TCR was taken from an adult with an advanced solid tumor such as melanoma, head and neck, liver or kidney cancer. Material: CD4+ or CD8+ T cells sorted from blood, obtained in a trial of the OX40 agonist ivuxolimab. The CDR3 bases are TGCGCCAGCAGCTTGGTTGGTCGGCGGGGCGCCCAAGAGACCCAGTACTTC. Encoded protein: CASSLVGRRGAQETQYF. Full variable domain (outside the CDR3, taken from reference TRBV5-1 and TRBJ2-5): KAGVTQTPRYLIKTRGQQVTLSCSPISGHRSVSWYQQTPGQGLQFLFEYFSETQRNKGNFPGRFSGRQFSNSRSEMNVSTLELGDSALYLCASSLVGRRGAQETQYFGPGTRLLVL.